One and the same sample provided the 8 T cell receptor beta chains below, sequenced in a study of graft-versus-host responses after intestinal transplantation. Libraries were prepared by immunoSEQ multiplex PCR; TCRdb keeps only in-frame clonotypes and omits some of them. The table has around 12,000 clones, approximately 93% seen once. The sequenced sample was PBMCs, obtained approximately 960 days after intestinal transplantation. Every receptor here comes from a human patient who received an intestinal transplant, so some T cells may come from the graft donor.

The chain employs TRBV4-2 and TRBJ2-1; 8 nucleotides agree with TRBD1. The length of the CDR3 is 16 residues. CDR1 and CDR2 from the germline V gene are LGHNA and YNFKEQ. Trimming removed 0 bases from V and 2 bases from J; junction bases left unmatched: 3. CDR3 sequence reads: CASSQEQGAPYNEQFF. In DNA, the CDR3 is TGTGCCAGCAGCCAAGAGCAGGGGGCCCCCTACAATGAGCAGTTCTTC.

The chain is built from TRBV7-8 and TRBJ1-5; D not certain. Germline V gene data show CDR1 as SGHVS and CDR2 as FQNEAQ. The CDR3 extends over 12 amino acids. Trimming took off 5 bases at V and 7 bases at J, with 9 bases between the two ends. The CDR3 DNA sequence: TGTGCCAGCAGCCCCTCATGGCAGCCCCAGCATTTT. It translates to CASSPSWQPQHF.

The chain recombines TRBV2 with TRBJ1-5; D unclear. This CDR3 has 13 amino acids. Germline V gene data show CDR1 as SNHLY and CDR2 as FYNNEI. V was clipped by 10 bases and J by 1 base, with 11 bases between them. The CDR3 nucleotides read TGTGCCACCAGGCCCGAAAGCAATCAGCCCCAGCATTTT. Protein: CATRPESNQPQHF.

The chain recombines TRBV6-4 with TRBJ2-1; 14 bases map to TRBD2. Germline V lookup: CDR1 MRHNA, CDR2 SNTAGT. The CDR3 extends over 14 amino acids. The J segment lost 7 bases and the V segment lost 4 bases, leaving 0 bases of the junction unmatched. CDR3 nucleotides: TGTGCCAGCAGTGGGACTAGCGGGGGGAATGAGCAGTTCTTC. Translated: CASSGTSGGNEQFF.

The genes are TRBV6-5 and TRBJ1-2; TRBD1 is a possible D gene (5 bases). V shed 0 bases and J shed 4 bases, with 15 bases lying between them. This CDR3 spans 16 amino acids. Germline assignment: CDR1 MNHEY and CDR2 SVGAGI. The CDR3 coding sequence is TGTGCCAGCAGTTACTCGACCTCAGGGTCCCGCTATGGCTACACCTTC. The encoded protein is CASSYSTSGSRYGYTF.

The rearrangement links TRBV5-1 to TRBJ2-2; D is possibly TRBD2 (7 bases). There are 17 residues in the CDR3. From germline, CDR1 is SGHRS and CDR2 YFSETQ. V lost 0 bases and J 0 bases, leaving 12 bases between the germline ends. This CDR3 reads CASSLVPGGTNTGELFF. The CDR3 coding sequence is TGCGCCAGCAGCTTGGTGCCGGGGGGCACGAACACCGGGGAGCTGTTTTTT.

This clone appeared once. The chain recombines TRBV9 with TRBJ2-6; D might be TRBD1 (5 bases). The CDR3 runs 17 residues. V gave up 3 bases and J gave up 0 bases, with 13 bases separating them. The germline V gene has CDR1 SGDLS and CDR2 YYNGEE. CDR3 sequence (DNA): TGTGCCAGCAGCGGATCCGGACACTTCTCTGGGGCCAACGTCCTGACTTTC. Protein: CASSGSGHFSGANVLTF.

This chain connects TRBV11-1 to TRBJ1-1; 7 nucleotides match TRBD1. V lost 3 bases and J lost 6; bases outside the gene matches: 7. CDR1 is SGHAT and CDR2 is FQDESV in the germline V gene (reference sequence). The CDR3 consists of 14 residues. For the CDR3, the DNA is TGTGCCAGCAGCTTCGACAGGGTAGGGTCTGAAGCTTTCTTT. Translated, it gives CASSFDRVGSEAFF.